The next 4 T cell receptor beta chains were all read from a single sample in a study of blood T cell repertoires in COVID-19. Generated by immunoSEQ multiplex PCR, the TCRdb table keeps only in-frame clones and is missing some. This sample has approximately 310,000 clones; approximately 85% occur once, and the top ten carry 2.2%. Input material: PBMCs or T cells enriched from blood (not recorded which). The receptors here all came from a man aged 30 to 45 who had recovered from COVID-19.

Only a few counts were recorded for this clone. The V gene is TRBV6-5, the J gene TRBJ2-7; TRBD1 agrees at 9 bases. The germline gives CDR1 MNHEY, CDR2 SVGAGI. CDR3 length: 15 amino acids. The J segment lost 3 bases and the V segment lost 4 bases, leaving 7 bases of the junction unmatched. CDR3 residues: CASSSLTGGSYEQYF. CDR3 bases: TGTGCCAGCAGTTCCCTCACAGGGGGCAGCTACGAGCAGTACTTC.

The chain recombines TRBV5-3 with TRBJ1-5; 7 positions match TRBD1. TRBV5-3 is given ORF status, its function remaining uncertain. Trimming removed 4 bases from V and 0 bases from J; junction bases left unmatched: 13. This CDR3 is 18 amino acids long. CDR3 in DNA: TGTGCCAGAAGCAACTATCATATAGACAGGGATAGCAATCAGCCCCAGCATTTT. It translates to CARSNYHIDRDSNQPQHF.

In its sample, this clone was seen a few times. The J gene is TRBJ1-1, the V gene TRBV7-3; 8 bases align to TRBD1. Germline CDR1 and CDR2: SGHTA and FQGTGA. This CDR3 region has 17 residues. Trimming took 4 bases from V and 1 from J; bases not matched to a gene: 11. The CDR3 protein is CASSSTGGGMWNTEAFF. As DNA, the CDR3 is TGTGCCAGCAGCTCCACAGGGGGTGGAATGTGGAACACTGAAGCTTTCTTT.

The rearrangement joins TRBV10-3 to TRBJ1-1; 7 positions agree with TRBD1. The trim removed 6 bases at V and 4 bases at J, leaving 5 bases unmatched. CDR1 and CDR2 (germline): ENHRY, SYGVKD. This CDR3 region has 13 residues. The CDR3 region is CAISTGDSTEAFF. DNA of the CDR3: TGTGCCATCAGCACAGGGGATAGCACTGAAGCTTTCTTT.